A single sample is the source of the 14 T cell receptor beta chains below, sequenced in a study of T cell responses to AZD1222 COVID-19 vaccine. Here immunoSEQ multiplex PCR was the method, and the copy in TCRdb shows in-frame clones only, minus some. The repertoire holds some 170,000 clones, with approximately 88% as singletons. The specimen comprised peripheral blood, sampled on day 0 of AZD1222 vaccination. The source of these receptors is an adult in good health.

The gene calls are TRBV4-3 and TRBJ2-1; 11 bases map to TRBD2. The CDR3 is 17 residues long. V lost 0 bases and J lost 7; bases outside the gene matches: 8. Germline V gene data show CDR1 as LGHNA and CDR2 as YSLEER. CDR3 in amino acids: CASSQEMTSGTRNEQFF. Written as DNA, the CDR3 is TGCGCCAGCAGCCAAGAAATGACTAGCGGGACGAGAAATGAGCAGTTCTTC.

The V gene is TRBV19, the J gene TRBJ1-1; D remains unclear. CDR3 size: 15 residues. With 2 bases removed from V and 0 bases from J, the gap between germline ends came to 10 bases. The germline CDR1 and CDR2 sequences are LNHDA and SQIVND (reference sequence). In nucleotides, the CDR3 is TGTGCCAGTAGTATAATCTTCGGTGTGAACACTGAAGCTTTCTTT. It encodes CASSIIFGVNTEAFF.

The chain joins TRBV2 to TRBJ2-5; 11 positions agree with TRBD1. The germline gives CDR1 SNHLY, CDR2 FYNNEI. The length of the CDR3 is 15 residues. Losses at the gene ends were 4 bases for V and 3 bases for J; bases not matched to a gene: 4. The CDR3 bases are TGTGCCAGCAGTGCGGGGACAGGGGGGAAAGAGACCCAGTACTTC. Amino acids: CASSAGTGGKETQYF.

This chain uses TRBV30 with TRBJ2-1, with 8 bases lining up with TRBD1. Germline lookup yields CDR1 GTSNPN and CDR2 SVGIG (reference sequence). The V and J ends lost 4 bases and 8 bases, in that order; junction bases with no gene match: 16. The CDR3 is made up of 16 amino acids. CDR3 sequence reads: CAWIPQGAFLIDEQFF. The CDR3, as DNA: TGTGCCTGGATACCCCAGGGGGCTTTTTTAATCGATGAGCAGTTCTTC.

The chain joins TRBV7-2 to TRBJ2-1; the match to TRBD2 covers 8 bases. Unmatched junction bases numbered 8, after V lost 0 bases and J lost 7 bases. The CDR3 has 16 residues. The germline gives CDR1 SGHTA, CDR2 FQGNSA. For the CDR3, the DNA is TGTGCCAGCAGCTTAGCGGTTAGCGGGGCAAGTAATGAGCAGTTCTTC. This gives the protein CASSLAVSGASNEQFF.

This chain uses TRBV5-6 with TRBJ1-5, with D possibly being TRBD1 (5 bases). This CDR3 spans 17 amino acids. CDR1 and CDR2 (germline): SGHDT, YYEEEE. Trimming pared 1 base from V and 8 bases from J, leaving 22 bases between. The DNA for the CDR3 is TGTGCCAGCAGCTTGTATGAGGGGCCCGGTTATATTGAGCCCCAGCATTTT. Translation gives CASSLYEGPGYIEPQHF.

This clone appeared a single time. The rearrangement joins TRBV14 to TRBJ1-1; maybe TRBD1 (6 bases). Germline CDR1 SGHDN, CDR2 FVKESK. This CDR3 has 15 amino acids. The germline V and J ends were trimmed by 3 bases and 3 bases, with 14 bases remaining between them. The CDR3 spells CASSQRTVKYTEAFF. CDR3 DNA sequence: TGTGCCAGCAGCCAGAGGACAGTCAAATACACTGAAGCTTTCTTT.

The rearrangement uses TRBV7-9 and TRBJ2-3; D is uncertain. Trimming shortened V by 6 bases and J by 6 bases, and 10 bases separated the two germline ends. This CDR3 has 12 residues. Looked up from germline, CDR1 is SEHNR and CDR2 is FQNEAQ (reference sequence). CDR3 region: CASSYRQDTQYF. The CDR3 nucleotides read TGTGCCAGCAGTTACCGTCAGGATACGCAGTATTTT. The complete variable domain, with remaining parts taken from reference TRBV7-9 and TRBJ2-3, reads DTGVSQNPRHKITKRGQNVTFRCDPISEHNRLYWYRQTLGQGPEFLTYFQNEAQLEKSRLLSDRFSAERPKGSFSTLEIQRTEQGDSAMYLCASSYRQDTQYFGPGTRLTVL.

CDR3 residues: CASSLEIYNEQFF. Written as DNA, the CDR3 is TGCGCCAGCAGCTTGGAAATTTACAATGAGCAGTTCTTC. The chain combines TRBV5-1 with TRBJ2-1; D is uncertain. CDR3 size: 13 residues. Germline assignment: CDR1 SGHRS and CDR2 YFSETQ. V gave up 0 bases and J gave up 4 bases, with 5 bases separating them.

The V and J genes are TRBV6-5 and TRBJ1-1, with D perhaps TRBD1 (6 bases). The CDR3 is 15 amino acids. The germline V gene encodes CDR1 MNHEY and CDR2 SVGAGI. The V end was cut by 0 bases, the J end by 1 base, with 9 bases between. This chain's CDR3 is CASSYSTGKNTEAFF. In DNA, the CDR3 is TGTGCCAGCAGTTACTCGACAGGAAAGAACACTGAAGCTTTCTTT.

The chain joins TRBV28 to TRBJ1-5; a possible D gene is TRBD1 (6 bases). This CDR3 is 16 amino acids long. V shed 4 bases and J shed 4 bases, with 17 bases lying between them. Germline-derived CDR1 and CDR2 are MDHEN and SYDVKM. Here the CDR3 reads CASSSLQGGGNQPQHF. Here the CDR3 DNA reads TGTGCCAGCAGTTCTCTACAGGGAGGGGGTAATCAGCCCCAGCATTTT. Using reference TRBV28 and TRBJ1-5 for the parts outside the CDR3, the full variable domain is DVKVTQSSRYLVKRTGEKVFLECVQDMDHENMFWYRQDPGLGLRLIYFSYDVKMKEKGDIPEGYSVSREKKERFSLILESASTNQTSMYLCASSSLQGGGNQPQHFGDGTRLSIL.

The chain couples TRBV6-5 to TRBJ1-6, with D tentatively TRBD1 (5 bases). The CDR3 is 15 residues long. Trimming pared 0 bases from V and 4 bases from J, leaving 7 bases between. Germline assignment: CDR1 MNHEY and CDR2 SVGAGI. The CDR3 DNA reads as TGTGCCAGCAGTTACTCTCGACAGTATAATTCACCCCTCCACTTT. Translation gives CASSYSRQYNSPLHF.

This clone was seen a handful of times. This chain uses TRBV30 with TRBJ1-6; no clear D. Looked up from germline, CDR1 is GTSNPN and CDR2 is SVGIG (reference sequence). The CDR3 is made up of 9 amino acids. Trimming took 8 bases from V and 8 from J, leaving 4 bases between them. CDR3 protein: CAADSPLHF. The CDR3 region has the DNA TGTGCCGCGGATTCACCCCTCCACTTT.

This chain links TRBV5-4 with TRBJ1-1, with unresolved D. The CDR3 runs to 16 residues. The V gene's germline CDR1 is SGHNT and CDR2 YYREEE (reference sequence). V was shortened by 2 bases and J by 0 bases, with 14 bases between the two germline ends. The CDR3 DNA follows: TGTGCCAGCAGCTTTATGAGGATATCAGTGAACACTGAAGCTTTCTTT. Translating it yields CASSFMRISVNTEAFF.